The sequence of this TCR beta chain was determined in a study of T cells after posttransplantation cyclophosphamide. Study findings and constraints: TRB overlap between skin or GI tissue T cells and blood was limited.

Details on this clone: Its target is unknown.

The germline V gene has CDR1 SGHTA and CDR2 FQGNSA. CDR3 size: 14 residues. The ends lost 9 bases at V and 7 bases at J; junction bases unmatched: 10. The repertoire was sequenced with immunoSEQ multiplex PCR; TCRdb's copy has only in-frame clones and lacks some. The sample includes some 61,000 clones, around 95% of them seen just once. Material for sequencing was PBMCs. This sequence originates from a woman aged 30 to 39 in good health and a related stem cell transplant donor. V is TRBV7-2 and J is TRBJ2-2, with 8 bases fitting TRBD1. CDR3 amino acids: CASARDRGHGELFF. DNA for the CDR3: TGTGCCAGTGCCCGTGACAGGGGCCACGGGGAGCTGTTTTTT.